This TCR beta chain was observed in a study of blood T cells in healthy people across ages. Study-wide background: About one barcoded beta molecule was captured per two T cells (by template switching). Study-level findings and limits: Long-lived and aged donors differed, with more naive CD4+ cells and higher diversity in the long-lived.

Trimming took 8 bases from V and 4 from J, leaving 11 bases between them. Germline values: CDR1 LNHNV, CDR2 YYDKDF (reference sequence). CDR3 length equals 12 residues. Next came a second PCR, run for roughly 7 to 12 cycles, which used a sample-barcoded 5' primer along with a J-beta primer mix. Through a template-switch adaptor with 12 random nucleotides, each cDNA molecule received a tag. A single record per CDR3 protein comes from TCRdb applying MiXCR to the 5' RACE reads. The repertoire holds some 1 million distinct CDR3 sequences, with 45% as singletons. This clonotype came up a few times. Its antigen is not known. The authors isolated at least 6 million PBMCs per sample.

This rearrangement joins TRBV15 to TRBJ1-1; D gene unclear. Sequenced input: blood. The sequence was collected from a woman aged 55-70 years in good health. CDR3 nucleotide sequence: TGTGCCACCGCAGTGTTGAGCACTGAAGCTTTCTTT. As protein: CATAVLSTEAFF.